This is a list of T cell receptor beta chains from one sample in a study of human T cells and chemical hapten exposure. Each CDR3 protein gets one entry after TCRdb re-called the reads with MiXCR. The table lists 100,000 to 150,000 distinct CDR3 sequences, around 9% of them singletons. The sequenced sample was whole blood. The receptor source for this set is a human donor in good health. Some clones in this sample may be carry-over from other donors' samples. Both conserved end residues are part of each CDR3. D genes are given only for firm matches. Part of the rows lack a size; the others show once, few, many or a class for expanded clones.

clone_size j_call d_call v_call cdr3_nt cdr3_aa
- TRBJ1-1 TRBD1 TRBV5-5 TGTGCCAGCAGCATGGAGACAGGGTTGGACACTGAAGCTTTCTTT CASSMETGLDTEAFF
few TRBJ2-2 - TRBV5-1 TGCGCCAGCAGCTTGGGGGGAACTAACACCGGGGAGCTGTTTTTT CASSLGGTNTGELFF
few TRBJ2-4 TRBD2 TRBV20-1 TGCAGTGCTACCCTTCTGGTAGCGGGGACCAAAAACATTCAGTACTTC CSATLLVAGTKNIQYF
- TRBJ1-1 - TRBV7-2 TGTGCCAGCAGCTATTCGTGGGACACTGAAGCTTTCTTT CASSYSWDTEAFF
- TRBJ2-1 TRBD2 TRBV10-3 TGTGCCATCAGTGAGTCTTCCGGGACTAGCGGCAATGAGCAGTTCTTC CAISESSGTSGNEQFF
many TRBJ1-1 - TRBV7-9 TGTGCCAGCAGCTTTGGGGGGCGCGAAGCTTTCTTT CASSFGGREAFF
many TRBJ1-2 - TRBV19 TGTGCCAGTAGTATGGCTCAGACTCTCAATCGGGGCTACACCTTC CASSMAQTLNRGYTF
many TRBJ1-2 - TRBV3-1 TGTGCCAGCAGCCAAGAAGAACATTCCGATAGCTATGGCTACACCTTC CASSQEEHSDSYGYTF
many TRBJ1-2 TRBD1 TRBV30 TGTGCCTGGAGTCTAATTCGACAGGGGAATGACTATGGCTACACCTTC CAWSLIRQGNDYGYTF
- TRBJ1-5 - TRBV7-9 TGTGCCAGCAGCGATACTAACGAGGTGTCCGCGGGTGGGCCCCAGCATTTT CASSDTNEVSAGGPQHF
- TRBJ1-6 TRBD1 TRBV12-5 TGTGCTAGTGGTTTGGTCCTCCGGGACAGGGTATATTCACCCCTCCACTTT CASGLVLRDRVYSPLHF